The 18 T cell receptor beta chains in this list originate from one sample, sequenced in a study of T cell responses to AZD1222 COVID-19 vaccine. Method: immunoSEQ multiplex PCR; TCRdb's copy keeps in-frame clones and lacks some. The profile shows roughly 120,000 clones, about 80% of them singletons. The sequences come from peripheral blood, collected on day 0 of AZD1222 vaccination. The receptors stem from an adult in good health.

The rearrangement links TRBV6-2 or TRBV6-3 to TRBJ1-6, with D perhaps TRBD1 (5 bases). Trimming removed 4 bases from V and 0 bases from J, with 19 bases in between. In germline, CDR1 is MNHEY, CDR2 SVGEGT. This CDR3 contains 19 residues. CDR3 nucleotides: TGTGCCAGCAGTTCGTCACTGGGGCGATCGAGCTCCTATAATTCACCCCTCCACTTT. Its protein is CASSSSLGRSSSYNSPLHF.

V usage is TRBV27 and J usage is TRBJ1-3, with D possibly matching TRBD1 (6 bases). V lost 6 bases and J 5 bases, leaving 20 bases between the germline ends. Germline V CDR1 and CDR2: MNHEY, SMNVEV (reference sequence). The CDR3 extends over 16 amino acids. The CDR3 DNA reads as TGTGCCAGCAGGCCGGAACAGGGTTTCGATCGAAACACCATATATTTT. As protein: CASRPEQGFDRNTIYF.

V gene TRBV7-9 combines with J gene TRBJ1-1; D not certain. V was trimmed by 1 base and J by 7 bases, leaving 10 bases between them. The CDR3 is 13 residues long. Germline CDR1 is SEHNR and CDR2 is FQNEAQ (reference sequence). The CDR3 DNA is TGTGCCAGCAGCTTAGAATTTCGGTATGAAGCTTTCTTT. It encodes CASSLEFRYEAFF.

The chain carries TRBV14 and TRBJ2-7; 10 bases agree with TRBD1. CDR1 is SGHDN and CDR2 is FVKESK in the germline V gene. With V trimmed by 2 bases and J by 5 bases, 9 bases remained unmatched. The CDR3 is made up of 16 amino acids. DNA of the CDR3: TGTGCCAGCAGCCAACTGGATGGGACAGGGGCCCACGAGCAGTACTTC. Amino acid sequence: CASSQLDGTGAHEQYF. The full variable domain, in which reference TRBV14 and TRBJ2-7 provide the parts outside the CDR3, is EAGVTQFPSHSVIEKGQTVTLRCDPISGHDNLYWYRRVMGKEIKFLLHFVKESKQDESGMPNNRFLAERTGGTYSTLKVQPAELEDSGVYFCASSQLDGTGAHEQYFGPGTRLTVT.

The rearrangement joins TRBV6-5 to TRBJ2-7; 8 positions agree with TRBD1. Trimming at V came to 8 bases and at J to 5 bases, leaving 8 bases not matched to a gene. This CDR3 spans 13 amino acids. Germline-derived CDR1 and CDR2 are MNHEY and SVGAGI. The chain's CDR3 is CASFRGLLDEQYF. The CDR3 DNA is TGTGCCAGCTTCAGGGGGCTCCTCGACGAGCAGTACTTC.

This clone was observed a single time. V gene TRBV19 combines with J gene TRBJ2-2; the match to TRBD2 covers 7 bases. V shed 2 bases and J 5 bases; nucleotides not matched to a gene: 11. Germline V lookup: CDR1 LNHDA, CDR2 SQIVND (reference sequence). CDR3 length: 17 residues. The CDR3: CASSIRSWPGGTGELFF. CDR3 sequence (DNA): TGTGCCAGTAGTATACGTTCTTGGCCCGGGGGGACCGGGGAGCTGTTTTTT.

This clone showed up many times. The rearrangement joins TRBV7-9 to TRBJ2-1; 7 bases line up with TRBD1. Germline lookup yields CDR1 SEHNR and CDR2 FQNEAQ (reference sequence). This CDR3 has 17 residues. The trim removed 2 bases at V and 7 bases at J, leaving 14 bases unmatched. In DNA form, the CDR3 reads TGTGCCAGCAGCTTAAGGATCGGGACAGCGAGACGGAATGAGCAGTTCTTC. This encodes CASSLRIGTARRNEQFF.

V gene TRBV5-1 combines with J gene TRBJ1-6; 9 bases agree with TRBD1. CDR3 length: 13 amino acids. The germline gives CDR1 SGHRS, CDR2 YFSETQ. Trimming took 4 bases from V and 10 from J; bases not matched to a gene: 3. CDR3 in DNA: TGCGCCAGCAGCCAAGGGACAGGGTCACCCCTCCACTTT. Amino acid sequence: CASSQGTGSPLHF.

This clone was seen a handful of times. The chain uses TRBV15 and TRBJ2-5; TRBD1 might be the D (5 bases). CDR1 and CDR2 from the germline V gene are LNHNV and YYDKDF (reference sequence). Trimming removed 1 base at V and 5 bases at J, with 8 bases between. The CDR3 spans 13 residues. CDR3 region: CATSRAGLETQYF. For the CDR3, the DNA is TGTGCCACCAGCAGAGCAGGGTTGGAGACCCAGTACTTC.

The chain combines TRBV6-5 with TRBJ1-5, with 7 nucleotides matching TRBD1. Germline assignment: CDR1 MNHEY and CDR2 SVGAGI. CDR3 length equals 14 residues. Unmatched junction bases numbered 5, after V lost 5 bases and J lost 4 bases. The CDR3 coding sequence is TGTGCCAGCAGTCGCGACAGGGTGAATCAGCCCCAGCATTTT. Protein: CASSRDRVNQPQHF.

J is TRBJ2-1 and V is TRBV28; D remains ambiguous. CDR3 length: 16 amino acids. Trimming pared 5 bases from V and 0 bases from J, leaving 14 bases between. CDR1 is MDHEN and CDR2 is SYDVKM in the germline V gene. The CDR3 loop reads CASSPLTLSSYNEQFF. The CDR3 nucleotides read TGTGCCAGCAGTCCTTTGACGCTGAGCTCCTACAATGAGCAGTTCTTC.

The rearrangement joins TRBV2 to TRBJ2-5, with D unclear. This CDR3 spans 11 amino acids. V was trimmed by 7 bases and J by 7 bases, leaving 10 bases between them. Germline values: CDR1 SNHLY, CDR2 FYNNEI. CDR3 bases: TGTGCCAGCATGTTGGTCGGGACCCAGTACTTC. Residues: CASMLVGTQYF.

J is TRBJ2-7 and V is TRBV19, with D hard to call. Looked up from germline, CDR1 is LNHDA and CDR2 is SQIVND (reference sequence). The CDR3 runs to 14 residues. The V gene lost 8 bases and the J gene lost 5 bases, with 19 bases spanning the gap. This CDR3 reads CASGPWTTPNEQYF. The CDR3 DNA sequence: TGTGCCAGTGGCCCCTGGACCACCCCTAACGAGCAGTACTTC.

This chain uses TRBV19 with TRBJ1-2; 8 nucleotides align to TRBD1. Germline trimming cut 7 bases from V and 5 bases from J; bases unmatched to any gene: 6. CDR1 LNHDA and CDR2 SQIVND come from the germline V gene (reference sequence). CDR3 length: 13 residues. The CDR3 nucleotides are TGTGCCAGTACCCCGACAGGGGATTATGGCTACACCTTC. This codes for CASTPTGDYGYTF.

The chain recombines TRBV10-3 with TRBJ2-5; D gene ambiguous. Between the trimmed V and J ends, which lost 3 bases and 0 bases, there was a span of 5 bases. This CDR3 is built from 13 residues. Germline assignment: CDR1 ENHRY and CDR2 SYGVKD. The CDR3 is CAISDGYQETQYF. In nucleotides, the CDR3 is TGTGCCATCAGTGACGGCTACCAAGAGACCCAGTACTTC.

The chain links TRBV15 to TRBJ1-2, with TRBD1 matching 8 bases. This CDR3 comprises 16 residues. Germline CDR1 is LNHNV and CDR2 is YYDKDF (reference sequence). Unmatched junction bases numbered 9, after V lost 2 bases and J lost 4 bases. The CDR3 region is CATSRTPDREGYGYTF. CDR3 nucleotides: TGTGCCACCAGCAGAACACCGGACAGGGAGGGCTATGGCTACACCTTC.

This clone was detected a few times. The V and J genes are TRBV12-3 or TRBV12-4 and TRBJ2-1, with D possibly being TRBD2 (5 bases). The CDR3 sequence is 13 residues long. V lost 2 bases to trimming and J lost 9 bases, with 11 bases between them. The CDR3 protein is CASSLILGSEQFF. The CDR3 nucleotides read TGTGCCAGCAGTTTAATACTAGGGTCTGAGCAGTTCTTC.

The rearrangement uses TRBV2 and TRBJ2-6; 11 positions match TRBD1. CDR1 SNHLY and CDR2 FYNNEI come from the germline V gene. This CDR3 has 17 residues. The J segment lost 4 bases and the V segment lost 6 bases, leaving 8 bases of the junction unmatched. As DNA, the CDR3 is TGTGCCAGCAGCCCCAGGACAGGGGGCTCCGGGGCCAACGTCCTGACTTTC. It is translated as CASSPRTGGSGANVLTF.